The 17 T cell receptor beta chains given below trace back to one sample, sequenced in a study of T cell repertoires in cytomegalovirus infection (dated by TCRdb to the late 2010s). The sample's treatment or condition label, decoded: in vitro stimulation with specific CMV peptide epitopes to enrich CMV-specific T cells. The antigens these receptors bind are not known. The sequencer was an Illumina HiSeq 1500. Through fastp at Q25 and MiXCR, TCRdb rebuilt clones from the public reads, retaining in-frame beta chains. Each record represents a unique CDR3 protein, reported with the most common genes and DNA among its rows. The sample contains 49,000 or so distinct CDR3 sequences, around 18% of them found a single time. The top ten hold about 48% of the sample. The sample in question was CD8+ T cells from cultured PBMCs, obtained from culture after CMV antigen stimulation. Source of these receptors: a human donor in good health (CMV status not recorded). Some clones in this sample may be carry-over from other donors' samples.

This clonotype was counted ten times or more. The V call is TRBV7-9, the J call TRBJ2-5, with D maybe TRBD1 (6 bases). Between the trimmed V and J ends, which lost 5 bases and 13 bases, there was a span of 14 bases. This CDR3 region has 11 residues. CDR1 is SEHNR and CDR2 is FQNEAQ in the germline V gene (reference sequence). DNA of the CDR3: TGTGCCAGCAGCCGCGGACAGTCTAGGTACTTC. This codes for CASSRGQSRYF.

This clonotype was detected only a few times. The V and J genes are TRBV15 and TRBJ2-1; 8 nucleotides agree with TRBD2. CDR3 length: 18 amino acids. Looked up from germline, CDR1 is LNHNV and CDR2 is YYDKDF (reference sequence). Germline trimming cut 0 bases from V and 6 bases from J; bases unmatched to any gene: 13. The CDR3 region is CATSREGGSAGDGNEQFF. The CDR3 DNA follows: TGTGCCACCAGCAGAGAGGGGGGTTCAGCGGGAGACGGCAATGAGCAGTTCTTC.

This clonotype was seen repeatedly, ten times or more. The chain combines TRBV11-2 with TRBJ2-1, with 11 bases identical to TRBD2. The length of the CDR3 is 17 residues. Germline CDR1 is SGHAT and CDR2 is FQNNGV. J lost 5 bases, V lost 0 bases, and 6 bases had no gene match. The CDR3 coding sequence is TGTGCCAGCAGCTTAGATCTTAGCGGGAGGGTCAACAATGAGCAGTTCTTC. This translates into CASSLDLSGRVNNEQFF.

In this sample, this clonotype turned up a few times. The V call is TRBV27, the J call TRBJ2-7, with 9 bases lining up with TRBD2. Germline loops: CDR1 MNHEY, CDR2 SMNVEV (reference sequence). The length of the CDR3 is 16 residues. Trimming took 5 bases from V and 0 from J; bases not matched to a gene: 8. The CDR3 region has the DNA TGTGCCAGCAGTAAGCAAGCGGGGGGCCTCTCCTACGAGCAGTACTTC. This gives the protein CASSKQAGGLSYEQYF.

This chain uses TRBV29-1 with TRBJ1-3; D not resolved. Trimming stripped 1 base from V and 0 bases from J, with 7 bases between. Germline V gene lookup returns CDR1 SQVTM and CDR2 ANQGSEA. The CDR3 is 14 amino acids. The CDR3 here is CSVEGGVSGNTIYF. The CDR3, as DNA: TGCAGCGTTGAAGGTGGGGTCTCTGGAAACACCATATATTTT.

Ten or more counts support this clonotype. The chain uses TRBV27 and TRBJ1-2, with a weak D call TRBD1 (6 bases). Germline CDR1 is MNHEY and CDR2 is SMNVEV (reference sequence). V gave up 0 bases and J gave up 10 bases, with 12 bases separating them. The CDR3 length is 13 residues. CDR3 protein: CASSLSGTTSYTF. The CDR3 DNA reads TGTGCCAGCAGTTTATCTGGGACAACCTCCTACACCTTC.

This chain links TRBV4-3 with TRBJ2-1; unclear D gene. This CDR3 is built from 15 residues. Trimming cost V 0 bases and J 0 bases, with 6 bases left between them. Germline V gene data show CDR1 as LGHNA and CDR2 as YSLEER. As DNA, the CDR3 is TGCGCCAGCAGCCAAGATACCAGCTCCTACAATGAGCAGTTCTTC. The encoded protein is CASSQDTSSYNEQFF.

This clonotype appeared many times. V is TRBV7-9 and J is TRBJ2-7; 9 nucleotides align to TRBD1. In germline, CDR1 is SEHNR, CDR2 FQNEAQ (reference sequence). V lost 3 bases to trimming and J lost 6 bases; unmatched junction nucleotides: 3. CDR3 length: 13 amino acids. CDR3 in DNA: TGTGCCAGCAGCTTTGGACAGGGGCCCGAGCAGTACTTC. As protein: CASSFGQGPEQYF. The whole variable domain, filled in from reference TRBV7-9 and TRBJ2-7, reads DTGVSQNPRHKITKRGQNVTFRCDPISEHNRLYWYRQTLGQGPEFLTYFQNEAQLEKSRLLSDRFSAERPKGSFSTLEIQRTEQGDSAMYLCASSFGQGPEQYFGPGTRLTVT.

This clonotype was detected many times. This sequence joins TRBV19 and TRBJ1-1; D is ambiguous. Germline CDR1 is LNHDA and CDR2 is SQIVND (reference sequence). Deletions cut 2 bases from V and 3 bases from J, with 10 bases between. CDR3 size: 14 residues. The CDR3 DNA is TGTGCCAGTAGTATATCAGTTTTTGACACTGAAGCTTTCTTT. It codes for CASSISVFDTEAFF.

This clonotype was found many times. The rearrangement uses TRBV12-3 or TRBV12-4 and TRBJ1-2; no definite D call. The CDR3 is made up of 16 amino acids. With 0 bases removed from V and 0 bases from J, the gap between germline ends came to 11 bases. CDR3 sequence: CASSLAVPVPNYGYTF. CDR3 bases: TGTGCCAGCAGTTTAGCCGTCCCCGTACCTAACTATGGCTACACCTTC.

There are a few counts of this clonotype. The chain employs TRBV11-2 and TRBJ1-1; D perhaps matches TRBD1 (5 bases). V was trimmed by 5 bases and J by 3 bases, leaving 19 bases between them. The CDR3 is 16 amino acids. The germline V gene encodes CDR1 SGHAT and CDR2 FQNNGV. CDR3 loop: CASSPVDRPPDTEAFF. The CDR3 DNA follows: TGTGCCAGCAGCCCGGTTGACAGACCCCCGGACACTGAAGCTTTCTTT.

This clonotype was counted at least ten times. CDR3 DNA sequence: TGTGCCAGCAGCTCAGGACAGGCACTCCACTTT. This sequence encodes CASSSGQALHF. V and J are TRBV5-4 and TRBJ1-6; 7 nucleotides agree with TRBD1. V dropped 3 bases and J dropped 16; count of bases not matched to a gene: 4. The CDR3 sequence is 11 residues long. From germline, CDR1 is SGHNT and CDR2 YYREEE (reference sequence).

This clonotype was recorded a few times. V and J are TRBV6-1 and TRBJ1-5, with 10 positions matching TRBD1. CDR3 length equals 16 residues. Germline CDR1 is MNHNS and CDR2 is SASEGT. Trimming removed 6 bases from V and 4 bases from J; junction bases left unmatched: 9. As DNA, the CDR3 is TGTGCCAGCAGGGAGGACAGGGGGAAGGGTAATCAGCCCCAGCATTTT. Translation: CASREDRGKGNQPQHF.

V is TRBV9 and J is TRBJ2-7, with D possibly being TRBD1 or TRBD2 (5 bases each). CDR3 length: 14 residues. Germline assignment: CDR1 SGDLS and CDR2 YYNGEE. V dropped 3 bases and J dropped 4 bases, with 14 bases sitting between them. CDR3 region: CASSATGTGYEQYF. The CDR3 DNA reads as TGTGCCAGCAGCGCAACCGGGACCGGATACGAGCAGTACTTC.

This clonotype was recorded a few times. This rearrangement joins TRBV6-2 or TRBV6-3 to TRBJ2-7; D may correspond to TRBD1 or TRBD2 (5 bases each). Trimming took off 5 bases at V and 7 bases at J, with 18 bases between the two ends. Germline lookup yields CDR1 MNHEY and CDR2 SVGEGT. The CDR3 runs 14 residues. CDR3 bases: TGTGCCAGCAGTCGCCGGGGCCGGTCAGGTGAGCAGTACTTC. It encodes CASSRRGRSGEQYF.

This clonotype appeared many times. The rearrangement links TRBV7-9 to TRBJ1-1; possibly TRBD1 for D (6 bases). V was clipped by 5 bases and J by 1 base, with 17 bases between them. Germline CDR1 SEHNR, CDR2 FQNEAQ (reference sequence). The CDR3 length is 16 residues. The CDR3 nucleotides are TGTGCCAGCAGCCTCCAAGGAGGAGGGGGGAACACTGAAGCTTTCTTT. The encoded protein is CASSLQGGGGNTEAFF.

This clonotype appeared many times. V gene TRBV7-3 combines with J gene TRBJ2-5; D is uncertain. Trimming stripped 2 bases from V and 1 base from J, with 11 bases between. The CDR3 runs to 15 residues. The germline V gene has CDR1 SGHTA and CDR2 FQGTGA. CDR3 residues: CASSLLGSLQETQYF. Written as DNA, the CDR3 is TGTGCCAGCAGCTTACTTGGCAGCCTCCAAGAGACCCAGTACTTC.